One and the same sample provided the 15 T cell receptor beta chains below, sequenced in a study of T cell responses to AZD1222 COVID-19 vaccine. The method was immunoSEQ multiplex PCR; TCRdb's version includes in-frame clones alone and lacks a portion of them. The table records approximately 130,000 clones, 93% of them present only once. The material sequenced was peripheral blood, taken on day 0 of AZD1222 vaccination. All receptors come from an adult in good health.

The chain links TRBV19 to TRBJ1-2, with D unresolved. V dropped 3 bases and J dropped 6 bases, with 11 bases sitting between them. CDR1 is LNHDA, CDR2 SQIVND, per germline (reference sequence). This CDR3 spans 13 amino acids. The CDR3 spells CASSIRAQDGYTF. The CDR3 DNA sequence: TGTGCCAGTAGTATTAGAGCTCAAGATGGCTACACCTTC.

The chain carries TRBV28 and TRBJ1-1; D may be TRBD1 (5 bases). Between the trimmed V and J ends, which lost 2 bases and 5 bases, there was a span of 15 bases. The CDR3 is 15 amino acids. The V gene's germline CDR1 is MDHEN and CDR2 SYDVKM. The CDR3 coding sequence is TGTGCCAGCAGTTTAAGTGGGGCAGGGTCGACTGAAGCTTTCTTT. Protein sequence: CASSLSGAGSTEAFF.

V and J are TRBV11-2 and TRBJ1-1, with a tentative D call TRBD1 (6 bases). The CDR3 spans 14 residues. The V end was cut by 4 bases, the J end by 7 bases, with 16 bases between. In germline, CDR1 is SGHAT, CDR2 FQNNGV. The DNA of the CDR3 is TGTGCCAGCAGCTCGGCAGGGGAAATGCGTGAAGCTTTCTTT. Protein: CASSSAGEMREAFF.

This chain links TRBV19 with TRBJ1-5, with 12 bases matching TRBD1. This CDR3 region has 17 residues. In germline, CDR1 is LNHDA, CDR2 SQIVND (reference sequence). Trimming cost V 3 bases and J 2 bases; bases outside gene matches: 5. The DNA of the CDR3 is TGTGCCAGTAGTATGGGACAGGGGGCGAGGGGCAATCAGCCCCAGCATTTT. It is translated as CASSMGQGARGNQPQHF.

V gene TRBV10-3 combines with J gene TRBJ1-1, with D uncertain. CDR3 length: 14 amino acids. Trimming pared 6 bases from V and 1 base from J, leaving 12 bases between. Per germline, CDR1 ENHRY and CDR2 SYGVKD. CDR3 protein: CAISPASRNTEAFF. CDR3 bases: TGTGCCATCAGCCCCGCCAGCCGGAACACTGAAGCTTTCTTT.

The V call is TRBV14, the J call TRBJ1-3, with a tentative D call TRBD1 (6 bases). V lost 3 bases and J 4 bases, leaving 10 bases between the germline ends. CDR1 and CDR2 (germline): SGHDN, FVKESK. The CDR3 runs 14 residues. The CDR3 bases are TGTGCCAGCAGCCACAGGGGTATAGGAAACACCATATATTTT. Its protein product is CASSHRGIGNTIYF. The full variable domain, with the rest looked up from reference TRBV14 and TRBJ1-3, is EAGVTQFPSHSVIEKGQTVTLRCDPISGHDNLYWYRRVMGKEIKFLLHFVKESKQDESGMPNNRFLAERTGGTYSTLKVQPAELEDSGVYFCASSHRGIGNTIYFGEGSWLTVV.

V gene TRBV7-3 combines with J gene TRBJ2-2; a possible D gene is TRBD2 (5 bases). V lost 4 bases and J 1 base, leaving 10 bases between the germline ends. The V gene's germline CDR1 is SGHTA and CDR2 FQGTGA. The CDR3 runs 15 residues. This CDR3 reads CASSSSTRNTGELFF. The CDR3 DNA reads TGTGCCAGCAGCTCGAGTACTAGGAACACCGGGGAGCTGTTTTTT.

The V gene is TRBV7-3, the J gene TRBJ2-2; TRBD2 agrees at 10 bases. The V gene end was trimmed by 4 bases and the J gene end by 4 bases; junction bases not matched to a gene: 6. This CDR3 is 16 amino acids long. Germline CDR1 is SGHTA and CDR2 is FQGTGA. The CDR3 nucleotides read TGTGCCAGCAGCTCTCTAGCGGGAGTCGTCACCGGGGAGCTGTTTTTT. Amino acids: CASSSLAGVVTGELFF.

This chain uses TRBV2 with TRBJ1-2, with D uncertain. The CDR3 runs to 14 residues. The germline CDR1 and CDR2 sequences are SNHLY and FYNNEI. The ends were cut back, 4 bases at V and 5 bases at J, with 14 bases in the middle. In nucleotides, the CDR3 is TGTGCCAGCAGTGGAATGGAGGCTGGGTATGGCTACACCTTC. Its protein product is CASSGMEAGYGYTF. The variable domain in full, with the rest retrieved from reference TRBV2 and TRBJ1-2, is EPEVTQTPSHQVTQMGQEVILRCVPISNHLYFYWYRQILGQKVEFLVSFYNNEISEKSEIFDDQFSVERPDGSNFTLKIRSTKLEDSAMYFCASSGMEAGYGYTFGSGTRLTVV.

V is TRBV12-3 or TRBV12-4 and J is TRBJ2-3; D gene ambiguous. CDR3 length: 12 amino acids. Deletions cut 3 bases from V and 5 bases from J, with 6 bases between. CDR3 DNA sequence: TGTGCCAGCAGTTTTATCGAAGATACGCAGTATTTT. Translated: CASSFIEDTQYF.

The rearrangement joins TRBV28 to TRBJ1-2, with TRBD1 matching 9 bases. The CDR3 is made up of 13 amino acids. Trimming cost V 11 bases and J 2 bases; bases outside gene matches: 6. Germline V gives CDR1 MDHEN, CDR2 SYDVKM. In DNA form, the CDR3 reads TGTGCCGGGGGGACAGGGACCAACTATGGCTACACCTTC. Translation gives CAGGTGTNYGYTF.

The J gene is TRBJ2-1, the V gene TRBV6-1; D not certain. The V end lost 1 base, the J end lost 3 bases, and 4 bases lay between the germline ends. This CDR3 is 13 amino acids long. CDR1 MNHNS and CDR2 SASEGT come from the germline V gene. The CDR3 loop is CASSEGVYNEQFF. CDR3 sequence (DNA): TGTGCCAGCAGTGAAGGCGTCTACAATGAGCAGTTCTTC.

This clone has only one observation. The CDR3 DNA is TGTGCCAGCAGACTAGCGGCACCCGGTACGCAGTATTTT. Its translation: CASRLAAPGTQYF. The rearrangement links TRBV28 to TRBJ2-3, with 8 bases that match TRBD2. Germline values: CDR1 MDHEN, CDR2 SYDVKM. This CDR3 comprises 13 residues. V shed 6 bases and J 8 bases; nucleotides not matched to a gene: 7.

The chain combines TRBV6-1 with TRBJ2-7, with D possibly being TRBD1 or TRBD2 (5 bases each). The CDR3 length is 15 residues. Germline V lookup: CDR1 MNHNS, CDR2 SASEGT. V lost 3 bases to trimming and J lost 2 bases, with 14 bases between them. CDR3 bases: TGTGCCAGCAGTGATTCTTCGGGGCGCCCCTACGAGCAGTACTTC. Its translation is CASSDSSGRPYEQYF.

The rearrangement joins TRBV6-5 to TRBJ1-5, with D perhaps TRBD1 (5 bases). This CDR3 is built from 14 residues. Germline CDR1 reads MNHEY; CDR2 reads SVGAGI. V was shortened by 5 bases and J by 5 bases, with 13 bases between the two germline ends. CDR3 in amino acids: CASSSQRGYQPQHF. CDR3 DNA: TGTGCCAGCAGTAGTCAGAGGGGCTATCAGCCCCAGCATTTT.